The TCR beta chain under discussion was sequenced for a study of cytomegalovirus exposure and HLA in healthy donors. Study context: A data release that came early held roughly 85 million unique TCRs from HLA-typed donors.

The PCR ran on 60 Vbeta and 13 Jbeta primers. TCRdb keeps only in-frame clones here, not all; method: immunoSEQ multiplex PCR. The sample has 80,000 to 100,000 clones; about four fifths are singletons. Per the germline V gene, CDR1 is MNHNS and CDR2 is SASEGT. With 6 bases removed from V and 3 bases from J, the gap between germline ends came to 11 bases. CDR3 length equals 13 residues. The chain employs TRBV6-1 and TRBJ1-2; no reliable D call. The sample was PBMCs. The receptor was derived from a man aged 35 to 55 in good health and CMV-seropositive. In DNA, the CDR3 is TGTGCCAGCAGCCTTGAGGGTCACTATGGCTACACCTTC. Translating gives CASSLEGHYGYTF.